The source of this T cell receptor beta chain is a study of tissue T cells after allogeneic stem cell transplantation. The repertoire was sequenced with immunoSEQ multiplex PCR; TCRdb's copy has only in-frame clones and lacks some. The sample lists about 50,000 clones, roughly 73% occurring once. General study findings and limits: Few T cell clones were shared across patients, but motif clusters showed tissue-specific shared signatures. Only a limited share of tissue TCRs appeared in blood or spleen. The patient cohort was small and clinically heterogeneous, with limited sampling depth.

For this clone: Its antigen is not known. Gene names follow the mouse nomenclature.

The sequenced sample was sorted cells pooled from one or two spleens. This clonotype was sampled from a pool of C57BL/6 mice in good health.

Partial CDR3 DNA: TGTGCCAGCAGCCAAGAAAGGACTGGGGGGGTCTATGCTGAGCAGTTC. Protein sequence: CASSQERTGGVYAEQF. The whole CDR3 reads CASSQERTGGVYAEQFF. This chain links TRBV2 with TRBJ2-1; TRBD2 aligns across 12 bases. The read comes to an end 1 residue before the CDR3 does, leaving the germline J gene to fill in the end. Germline V gives CDR1 LGHNA, CDR2 YSYQKL. The CDR3 is made up of 17 amino acids. The junction had 3 bases not matched to a gene; V was cut back by 0 bases and J by 3 bases.